This TCR beta chain was identified during a study of T-cell memory formation after mild COVID-19. Turning to the study itself: TCR clustering was largely donor specific.

Constant-segment primers and 5'RACE yielded cDNA libraries for TCR alpha and TCR beta, each carrying sample barcodes and UMIs. TCRdb reprocessed the 5' RACE reads via MiXCR and lists one record per CDR3 protein. The table lists under 250,000 distinct CDR3 sequences, roughly 10% of them singletons, with approximately 2.8% in the top ten. General observations from the study: Clones which contracted sat mainly in CM and EM if CD4+, and in EMRA if CD8+. Whereas later expanders leaned CD4+, clones contracting day 15 to 85 showed a balanced CD4/CD8 makeup.

About this clonotype: The antigen remains unidentified.

Sample: PBMCs or a T cell subset sorted from them (not recorded which). This receptor was identified in a man aged 18 to 30 who had mild COVID-19 (a few samples of this study predate the infection). Cell type and time point are not known.

CDR3 nucleotide sequence: TGCAGTGCTAGGACGACTAGCGGGAGGGGGACAGATACGCAGTATTTT. This encodes CSARTTSGRGTDTQYF. V and J are TRBV20-1 and TRBJ2-3; 14 positions agree with TRBD2. This CDR3 has 16 residues. J gave up 3 bases and V 3 bases, and 5 bases lay outside the gene matches. Germline V CDR1 and CDR2: DFQATT, SNEGSKA (reference sequence).